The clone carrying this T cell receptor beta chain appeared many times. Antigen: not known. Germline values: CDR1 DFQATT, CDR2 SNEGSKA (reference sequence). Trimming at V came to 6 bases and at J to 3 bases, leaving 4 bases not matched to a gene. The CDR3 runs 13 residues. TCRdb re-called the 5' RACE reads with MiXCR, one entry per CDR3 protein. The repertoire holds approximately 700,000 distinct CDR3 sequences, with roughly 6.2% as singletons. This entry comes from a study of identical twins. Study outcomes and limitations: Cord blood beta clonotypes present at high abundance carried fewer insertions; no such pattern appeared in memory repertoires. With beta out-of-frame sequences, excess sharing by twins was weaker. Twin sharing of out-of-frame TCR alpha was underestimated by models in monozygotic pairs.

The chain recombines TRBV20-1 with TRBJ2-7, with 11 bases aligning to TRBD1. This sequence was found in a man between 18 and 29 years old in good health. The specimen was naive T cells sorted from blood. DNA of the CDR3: TGCAGTGCCGCCGGGACAGGGGGCTACGAGCAGTACTTC. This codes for CSAAGTGGYEQYF.